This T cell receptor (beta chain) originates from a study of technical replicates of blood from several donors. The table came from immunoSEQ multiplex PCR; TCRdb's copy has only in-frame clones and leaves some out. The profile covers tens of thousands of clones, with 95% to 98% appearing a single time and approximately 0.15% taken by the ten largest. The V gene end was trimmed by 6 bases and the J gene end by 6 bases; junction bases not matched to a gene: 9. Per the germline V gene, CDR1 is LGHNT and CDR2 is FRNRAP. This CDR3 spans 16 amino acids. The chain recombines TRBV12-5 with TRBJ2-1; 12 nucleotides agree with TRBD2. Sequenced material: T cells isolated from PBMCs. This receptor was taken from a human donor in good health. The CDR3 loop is CASGSPTSGRSNEQFF. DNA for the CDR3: TGTGCTAGTGGATCGCCGACTAGCGGGAGATCCAATGAGCAGTTCTTC.